The source of this T cell receptor (beta chain) is a study of CD8+ T cells in alopecia areata. In the study overall: Treated patients were dosed with oral tofacitinib, taking 5 to 10 mg twice daily.

This clone has just a few counts. J gave up 5 bases and V 1 base, and 9 bases lay outside the gene matches. The CDR3 consists of 17 residues. Germline V gene sequence: CDR1 SGHTA, CDR2 FQGNSA. Isolated RNA was reverse transcribed into cDNA used as the sequencing template. Sequencing used immunoSEQ multiplex PCR; TCRdb keeps in-frame clones, though not all of them. Found here are 110,000 or so clones, around two fifths of them singletons; the top ten hold approximately 3.1%. The material sequenced was CD4+ T cells sorted from blood. The chain recombines TRBV7-2 with TRBJ2-3; TRBD2 matches 10 bases. The receptor comes from a human donor with alopecia areata. This CDR3 is CASSLGPAGGPRDTQYF. CDR3 coding DNA: TGTGCCAGCAGCTTAGGACCAGCGGGAGGGCCAAGAGATACGCAGTATTTT.